This T cell receptor (beta chain) emerged from a study of blood T cell repertoires in COVID-19. Background on the study: Donors in the United States, Italy and Spain gave samples during acute or convalescent COVID-19.

Measured with immunoSEQ multiplex PCR; TCRdb has only the in-frame clones, and not every one. The repertoire includes 330,000 or so clones, roughly 87% of them detected once, and just over 9.5% sits in the top ten. J gave up 2 bases and V 0 bases, and 5 bases lay outside the gene matches. The CDR3 totals 16 residues. CDR1 and CDR2 from the germline V gene are SGHTA and FQGNSA. V is TRBV7-2 and J is TRBJ2-3, with TRBD2 identical over 7 bases. This clonotype was obtained from a man younger than 45 with COVID-19, enrolled during active disease. The sequenced sample was peripheral blood. CDR3 region: CASSLAWLAVTDTQYF. CDR3 DNA: TGTGCCAGCAGCTTAGCGTGGCTAGCGGTCACAGATACGCAGTATTTT. Looking up the rest from reference TRBV7-2 and TRBJ2-3 gives the full variable domain: GAGVSQSPSNKVTEKGKDVELRCDPISGHTALYWYRQSLGQGLEFLIYFQGNSAPDKSGLPSDRFSAERTGGSVSTLTIQRTQQEDSAVYLCASSLAWLAVTDTQYFGPGTRLTVL.